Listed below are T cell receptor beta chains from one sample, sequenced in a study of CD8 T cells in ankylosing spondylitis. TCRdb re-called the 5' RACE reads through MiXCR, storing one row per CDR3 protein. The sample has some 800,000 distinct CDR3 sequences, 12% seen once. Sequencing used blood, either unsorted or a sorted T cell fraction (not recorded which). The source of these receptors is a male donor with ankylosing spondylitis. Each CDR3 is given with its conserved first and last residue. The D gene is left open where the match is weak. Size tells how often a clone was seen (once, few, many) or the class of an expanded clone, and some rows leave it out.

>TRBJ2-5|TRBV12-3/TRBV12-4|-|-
TGTGCCAGCAGTTTTATCGGGGGTTCCCAAGAGACCCAGTACTTC
CASSFIGGSQETQYF
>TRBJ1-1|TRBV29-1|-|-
TGCAGCGCTCGTTTGCAGGGAGGCACTGAAGCTTTCTTT
CSARLQGGTEAFF
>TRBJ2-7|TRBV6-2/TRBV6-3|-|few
TGTGCCAGCCGCTATCCGGGGGTCTACGAGCAGTACTTC
CASRYPGVYEQYF
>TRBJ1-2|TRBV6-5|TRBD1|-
TGTGCCAGCAGTTACTCCGGCAGGGGGAATGGTGGCTACACCTTC
CASSYSGRGNGGYTF
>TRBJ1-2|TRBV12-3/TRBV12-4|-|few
TGTGCCAGCAGCCGACTAGGTGGGGGAGCAAACTATGGCTACACCTTC
CASSRLGGGANYGYTF
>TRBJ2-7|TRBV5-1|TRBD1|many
TGCGCCAGCAGAGAAGGGACAGACTTCTACGAGCAGTACTTC
CASREGTDFYEQYF
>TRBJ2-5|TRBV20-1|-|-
TGCAGTGCTGGAAGCGGCCACCGCTCTGTGGAGACCCAGTACTTC
CSAGSGHRSVETQYF
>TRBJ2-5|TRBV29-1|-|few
TGCAGCGTTGCCCGACAGGGAGGGACCCAGTACTTC
CSVARQGGTQYF
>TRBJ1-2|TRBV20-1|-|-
TGCAGTGCTAGAGACATTCAAGTTGGCAGGGGCGATGGCTACACCTTC
CSARDIQVGRGDGYTF
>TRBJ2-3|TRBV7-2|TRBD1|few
TGTGCCAGCAGCTTAGGGGACAGGGTGAGCACAGATACGCAGTATTTT
CASSLGDRVSTDTQYF
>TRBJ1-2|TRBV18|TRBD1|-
TGTGCCAGCTCACCATCGGGACAGGGATTCTATGGCTACACCTTC
CASSPSGQGFYGYTF
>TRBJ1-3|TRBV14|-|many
TGTGCCAGCAGCCGGACAGTCTCTGGAAACACCATATATTTT
CASSRTVSGNTIYF
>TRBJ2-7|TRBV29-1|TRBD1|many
TGCAGCGTTGAGCAGGGGGCAAGCGAGCAGTACTTC
CSVEQGASEQYF
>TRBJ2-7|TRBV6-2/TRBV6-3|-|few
TGTGCCAGCCAAAGGAGGGGGTCGACCTACGAGCAGTACTTC
CASQRRGSTYEQYF
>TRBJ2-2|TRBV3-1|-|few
TGTGCCAGCCGCATAACTAACACCGGGGAGCTGTTTTTT
CASRITNTGELFF
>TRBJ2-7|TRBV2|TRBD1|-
TGTGCCAGCAGATATGGGACAGGGGATACCTACGAGCAGTACTTC
CASRYGTGDTYEQYF
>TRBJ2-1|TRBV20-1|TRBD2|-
TGCAGTGCTAGGTGGGCTAGCGGGAGCCTCAATGAGCAGTTCTTC
CSARWASGSLNEQFF
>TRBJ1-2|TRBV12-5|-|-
TGTGCTAGTGGTTACGGCGTTAGCCAAACAGGGTTCTGGGGCTACACCTTC
CASGYGVSQTGFWGYTF
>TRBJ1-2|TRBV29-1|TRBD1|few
TGCAGCGCTGCCAGACAGGGCAGCTACACCTTC
CSAARQGSYTF
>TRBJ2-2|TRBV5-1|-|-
TGCGCCAGCAGCGCCAGGCCCGCGAACACCGGGGAGCTGTTTTTT
CASSARPANTGELFF
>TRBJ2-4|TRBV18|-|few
TGTGCCAGCTCACCAAACCCGGGAAGGGAAAAAAACATTCAGTACTTC
CASSPNPGREKNIQYF
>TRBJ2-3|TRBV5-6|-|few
TGTGCCAGCAGCTTAATGTTGACAGGACCAGATACGCAGTATTTT
CASSLMLTGPDTQYF
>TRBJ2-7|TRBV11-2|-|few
TGTGCCAGCAGCTCAAGGATAGGTCGGGTCGGGCAGTTGAAGGACTACGAGCAGTACTTC
CASSSRIGRVGQLKDYEQYF
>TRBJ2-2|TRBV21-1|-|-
TGTGCCAGCAGCAAAGAGGGCGGAGGGGGCACCGGGGAGCTGTTTTTT
CASSKEGGGGTGELFF
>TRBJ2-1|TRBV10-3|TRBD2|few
TGTGCCATCAGTGGACTAGCGGGAGGGAGGGGGCTCTACAATGAGCAGTTCTTC
CAISGLAGGRGLYNEQFF
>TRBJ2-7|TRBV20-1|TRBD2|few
TGCAGTGCTAGAGGCCCACTAGCGGGAGGTACCGAGCAGTACTTC
CSARGPLAGGTEQYF
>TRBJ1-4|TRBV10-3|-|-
TGTGCCATCAGTGAACTGGCCATAGGGGGACTGTTTTTT
CAISELAIGGLFF
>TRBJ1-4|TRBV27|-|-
TGTGCCAGCAGCACCAGGGGTGTTAATGAAAAACTGTTTTTT
CASSTRGVNEKLFF
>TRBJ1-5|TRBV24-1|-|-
TGTGCCACCAGTGATCGGGCTAGCAATCAGCCCCAGCATTTT
CATSDRASNQPQHF
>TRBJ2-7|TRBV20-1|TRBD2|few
TGCAGTGCTACCGGGACTAGCGGGGTATACGAGCAGTACTTC
CSATGTSGVYEQYF
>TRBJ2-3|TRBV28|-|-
TGTGCCAGCATACATCGGAGGCCCGGAGATACGCAGTATTTT
CASIHRRPGDTQYF
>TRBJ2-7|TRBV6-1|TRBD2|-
TGTGCCAGCAGTGAGTTTCTAGCGGACCCTTCCTACGAGCAGTACTTC
CASSEFLADPSYEQYF
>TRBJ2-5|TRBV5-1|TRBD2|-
TGCGCCAGCAGCTTGGAAGGACTAGCGGGAGTGTGGCAAGAGACCCAGTACTTC
CASSLEGLAGVWQETQYF
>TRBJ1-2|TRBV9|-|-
TGTGCCAGCAGCGTAGGGACAACCCCGTCCCTCTCCTTC
CASSVGTTPSLSF
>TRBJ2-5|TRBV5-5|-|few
TGTGCCAGCAGCGAGGACAACCAAGAGACCCAGTACTTC
CASSEDNQETQYF
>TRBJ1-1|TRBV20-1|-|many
TGCAGTGCCCCGACCGCTACTGAAGCTTTCTTT
CSAPTATEAFF